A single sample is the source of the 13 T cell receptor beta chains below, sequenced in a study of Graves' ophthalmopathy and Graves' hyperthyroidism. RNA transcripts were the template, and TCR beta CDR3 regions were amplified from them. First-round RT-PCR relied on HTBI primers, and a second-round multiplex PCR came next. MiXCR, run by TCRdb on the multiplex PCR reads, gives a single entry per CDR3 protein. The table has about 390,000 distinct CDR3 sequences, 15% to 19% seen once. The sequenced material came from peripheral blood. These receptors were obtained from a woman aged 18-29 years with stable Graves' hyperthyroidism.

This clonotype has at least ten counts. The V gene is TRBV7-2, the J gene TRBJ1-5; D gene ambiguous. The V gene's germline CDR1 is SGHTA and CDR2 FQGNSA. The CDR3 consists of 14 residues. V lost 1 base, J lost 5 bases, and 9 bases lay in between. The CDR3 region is CASSLGVGYQPQHF. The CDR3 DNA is TGTGCCAGCAGCTTAGGGGTAGGGTATCAGCCCCAGCATTTT.

In DNA, the CDR3 is TGTGCCAGCAGCTTCGGCTCTGGAGAGCAGTACTTC. Its protein is CASSFGSGEQYF. The rearrangement uses TRBV7-2 and TRBJ2-7; no definite D call. The CDR3 is 12 amino acids. In germline, CDR1 is SGHTA, CDR2 FQGNSA. Trimming shortened V by 3 bases and J by 7 bases, and 10 bases separated the two germline ends.

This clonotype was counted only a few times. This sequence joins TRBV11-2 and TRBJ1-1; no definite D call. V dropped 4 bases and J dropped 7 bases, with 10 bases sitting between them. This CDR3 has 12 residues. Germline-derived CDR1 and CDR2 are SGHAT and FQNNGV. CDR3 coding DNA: TGTGCCAGCAGCTGGGAGGCTGGTGAAGCTTTCTTT. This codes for CASSWEAGEAFF. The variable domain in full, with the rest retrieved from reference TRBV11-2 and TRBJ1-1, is EAGVAQSPRYKIIEKRQSVAFWCNPISGHATLYWYQQILGQGPKLLIQFQNNGVVDDSQLPKDRFSAERLKGVDSTLKIQPAKLEDSAVYLCASSWEAGEAFFGQGTRLTVV.

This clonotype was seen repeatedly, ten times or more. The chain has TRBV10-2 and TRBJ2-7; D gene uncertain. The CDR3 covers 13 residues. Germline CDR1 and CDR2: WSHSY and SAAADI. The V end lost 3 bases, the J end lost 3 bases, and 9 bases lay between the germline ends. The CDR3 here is CASSDPTVYEQYF. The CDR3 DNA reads TGCGCCAGCAGTGATCCCACAGTCTACGAGCAGTACTTC.

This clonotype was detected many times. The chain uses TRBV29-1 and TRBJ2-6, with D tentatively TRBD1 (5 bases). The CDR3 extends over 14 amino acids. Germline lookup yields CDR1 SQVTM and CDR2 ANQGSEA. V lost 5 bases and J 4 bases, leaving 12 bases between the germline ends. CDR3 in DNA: TGCAGCGTTAAACCCAGGGCGGGGGCCAACGTCCTGACTTTC. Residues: CSVKPRAGANVLTF.

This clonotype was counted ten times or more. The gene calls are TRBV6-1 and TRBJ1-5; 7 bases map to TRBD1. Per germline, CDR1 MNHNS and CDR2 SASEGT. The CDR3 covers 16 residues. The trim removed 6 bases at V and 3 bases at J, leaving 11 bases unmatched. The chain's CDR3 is CASRSLTGRINQPQHF. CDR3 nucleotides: TGTGCCAGCAGGAGCTTGACAGGGAGGATCAATCAGCCCCAGCATTTT.

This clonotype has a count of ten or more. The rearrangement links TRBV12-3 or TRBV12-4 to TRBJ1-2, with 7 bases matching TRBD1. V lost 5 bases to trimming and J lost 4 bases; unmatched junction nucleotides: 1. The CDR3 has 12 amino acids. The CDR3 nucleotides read TGTGCCAGCAGTACAGGGGCCTATGGCTACACCTTC. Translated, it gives CASSTGAYGYTF.

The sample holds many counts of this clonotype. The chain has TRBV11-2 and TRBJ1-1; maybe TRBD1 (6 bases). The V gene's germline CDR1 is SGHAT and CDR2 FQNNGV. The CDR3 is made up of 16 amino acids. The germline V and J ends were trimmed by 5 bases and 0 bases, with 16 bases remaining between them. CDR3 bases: TGTGCCAGCAGCCTTCGTACAGGGTCGTTGAACACTGAAGCTTTCTTT. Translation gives CASSLRTGSLNTEAFF. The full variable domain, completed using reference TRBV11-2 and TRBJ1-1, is EAGVAQSPRYKIIEKRQSVAFWCNPISGHATLYWYQQILGQGPKLLIQFQNNGVVDDSQLPKDRFSAERLKGVDSTLKIQPAKLEDSAVYLCASSLRTGSLNTEAFFGQGTRLTVV.

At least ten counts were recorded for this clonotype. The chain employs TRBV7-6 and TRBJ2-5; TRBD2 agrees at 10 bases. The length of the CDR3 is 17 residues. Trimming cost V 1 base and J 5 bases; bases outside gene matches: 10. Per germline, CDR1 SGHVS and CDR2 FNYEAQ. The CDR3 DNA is TGTGCCAGCAGCTTAGATCCCGCAGCGGGGGGGCGGGAGACCCAGTACTTC. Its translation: CASSLDPAAGGRETQYF.

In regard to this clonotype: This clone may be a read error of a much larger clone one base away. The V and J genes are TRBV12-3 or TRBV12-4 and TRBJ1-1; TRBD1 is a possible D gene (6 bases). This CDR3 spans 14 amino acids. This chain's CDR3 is CASCYRVENTEASF. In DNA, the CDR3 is TGTGCCAGCTGTTACAGGGTGGAGAACACTGAAGCTTCCTTT.

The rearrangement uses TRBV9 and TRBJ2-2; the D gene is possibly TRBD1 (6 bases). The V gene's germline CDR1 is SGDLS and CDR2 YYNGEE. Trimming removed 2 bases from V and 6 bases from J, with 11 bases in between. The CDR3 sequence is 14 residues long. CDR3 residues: CASSVKGDAGELFF. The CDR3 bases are TGTGCCAGCAGCGTGAAGGGGGACGCCGGGGAGCTGTTTTTT.

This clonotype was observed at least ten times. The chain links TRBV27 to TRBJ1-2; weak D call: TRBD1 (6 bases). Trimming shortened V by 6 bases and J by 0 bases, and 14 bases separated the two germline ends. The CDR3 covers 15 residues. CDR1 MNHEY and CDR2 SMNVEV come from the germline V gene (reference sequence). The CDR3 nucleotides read TGTGCCAGCAGCCCCGAGACAGGAGCTAACTATGGCTACACCTTC. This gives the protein CASSPETGANYGYTF.

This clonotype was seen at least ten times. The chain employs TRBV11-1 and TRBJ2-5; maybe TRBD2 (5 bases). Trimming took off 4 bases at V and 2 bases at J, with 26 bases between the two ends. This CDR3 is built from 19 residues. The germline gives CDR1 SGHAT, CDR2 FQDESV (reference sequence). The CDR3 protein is CASSSRESMRLPGQETQYF. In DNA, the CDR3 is TGTGCCAGCAGCTCTAGGGAGTCTATGAGATTGCCGGGGCAAGAGACCCAGTACTTC. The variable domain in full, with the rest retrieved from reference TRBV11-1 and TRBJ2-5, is EAEVAQSPRYKITEKSQAVAFWCDPISGHATLYWYRQILGQGPELLVQFQDESVVDDSQLPKDRFSAERLKGVDSTLKIQPAELGDSAMYLCASSSRESMRLPGQETQYFGPGTRLLVL.